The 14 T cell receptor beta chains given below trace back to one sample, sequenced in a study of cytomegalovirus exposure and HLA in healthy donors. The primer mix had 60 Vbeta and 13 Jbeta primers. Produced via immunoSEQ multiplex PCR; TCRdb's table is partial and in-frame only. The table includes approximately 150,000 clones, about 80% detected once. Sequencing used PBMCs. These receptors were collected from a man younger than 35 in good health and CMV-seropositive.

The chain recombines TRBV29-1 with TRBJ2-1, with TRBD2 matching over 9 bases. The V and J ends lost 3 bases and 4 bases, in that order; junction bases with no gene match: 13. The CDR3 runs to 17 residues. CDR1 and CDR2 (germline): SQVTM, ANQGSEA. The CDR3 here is CSVEGGSGSEVYNEQFF. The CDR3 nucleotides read TGCAGCGTTGAGGGGGGTAGCGGGAGCGAAGTTTACAATGAGCAGTTCTTC.

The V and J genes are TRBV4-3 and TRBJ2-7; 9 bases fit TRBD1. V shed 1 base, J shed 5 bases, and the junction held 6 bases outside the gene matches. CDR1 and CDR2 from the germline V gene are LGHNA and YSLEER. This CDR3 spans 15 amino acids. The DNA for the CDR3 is TGCGCCAGCAGCCAAGGAGGGACAGGGACCCACGAGCAGTACTTC. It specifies CASSQGGTGTHEQYF.

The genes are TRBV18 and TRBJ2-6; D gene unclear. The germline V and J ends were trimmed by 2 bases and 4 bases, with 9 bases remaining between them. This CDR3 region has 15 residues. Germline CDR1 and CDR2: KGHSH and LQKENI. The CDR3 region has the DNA TGTGCCAGCTCACCAAGTGCGCGGGGGGCCAACGTCCTGACTTTC. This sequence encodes CASSPSARGANVLTF. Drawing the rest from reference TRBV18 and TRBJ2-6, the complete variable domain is NAGVMQNPRHLVRRRGQEARLRCSPMKGHSHVYWYRQLPEEGLKFMVYLQKENIIDESGMPKERFSAEFPKEGPSILRIQQVVRGDSAAYFCASSPSARGANVLTFGAGSRLTVL.

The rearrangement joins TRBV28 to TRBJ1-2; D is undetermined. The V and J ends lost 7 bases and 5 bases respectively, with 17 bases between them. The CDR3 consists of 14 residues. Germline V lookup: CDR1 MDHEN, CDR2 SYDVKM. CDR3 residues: CASNPGGLGYGYTF. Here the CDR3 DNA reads TGTGCCAGCAACCCGGGAGGGCTAGGGTATGGCTACACCTTC.

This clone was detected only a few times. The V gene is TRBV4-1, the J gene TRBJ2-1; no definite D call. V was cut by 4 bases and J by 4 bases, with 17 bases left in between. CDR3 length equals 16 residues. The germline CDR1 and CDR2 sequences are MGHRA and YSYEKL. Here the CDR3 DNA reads TGCGCCAGCAGCCTAGTGAGCCTCGGGTCGTACAATGAGCAGTTCTTC. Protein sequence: CASSLVSLGSYNEQFF.

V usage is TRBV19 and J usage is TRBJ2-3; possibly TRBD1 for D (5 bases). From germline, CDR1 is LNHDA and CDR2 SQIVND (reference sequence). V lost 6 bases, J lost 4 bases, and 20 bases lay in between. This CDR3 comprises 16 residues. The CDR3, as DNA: TGTGCCAGTAGCGAGTCCCTGGCAGGGTCTCCAGATACGCAGTATTTT. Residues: CASSESLAGSPDTQYF.

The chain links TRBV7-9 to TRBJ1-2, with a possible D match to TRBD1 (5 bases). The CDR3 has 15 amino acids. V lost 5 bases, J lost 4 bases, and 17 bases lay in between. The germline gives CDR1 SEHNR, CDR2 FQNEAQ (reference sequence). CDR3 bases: TGTGCCAGCAGCCCGCGGGGGGGACGGACCTATGGCTACACCTTC. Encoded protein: CASSPRGGRTYGYTF.

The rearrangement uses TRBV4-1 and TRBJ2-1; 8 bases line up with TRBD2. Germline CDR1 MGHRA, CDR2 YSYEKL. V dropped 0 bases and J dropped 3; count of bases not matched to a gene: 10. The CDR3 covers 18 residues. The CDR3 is CASSQEWYPGGGYNEQFF. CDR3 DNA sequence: TGCGCCAGCAGCCAAGAGTGGTATCCGGGGGGGGGCTACAATGAGCAGTTCTTC.

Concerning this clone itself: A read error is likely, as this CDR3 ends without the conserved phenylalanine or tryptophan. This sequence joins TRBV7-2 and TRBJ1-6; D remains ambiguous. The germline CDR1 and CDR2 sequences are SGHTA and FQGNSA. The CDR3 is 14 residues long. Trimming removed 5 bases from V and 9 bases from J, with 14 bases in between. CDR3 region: CASSQYLASSPLHL. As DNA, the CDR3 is TGTGCCAGCAGCCAATACCTAGCGTCTTCACCCCTCCACCTT.

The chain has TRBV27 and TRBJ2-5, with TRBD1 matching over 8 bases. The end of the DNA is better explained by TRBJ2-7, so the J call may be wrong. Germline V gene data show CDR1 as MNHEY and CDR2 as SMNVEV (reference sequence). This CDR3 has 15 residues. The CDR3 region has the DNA TGTGCCAGCAGTTTATCTACAGGGGGTACCTACGAGCAGTACTTC. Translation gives CASSLSTGGTYEQYF.

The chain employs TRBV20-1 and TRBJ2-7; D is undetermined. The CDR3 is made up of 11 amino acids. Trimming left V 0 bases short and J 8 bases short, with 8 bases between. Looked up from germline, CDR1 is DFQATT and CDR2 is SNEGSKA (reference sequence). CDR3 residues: CSARDRSQQYF. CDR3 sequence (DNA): TGCAGTGCTAGAGATCGGAGCCAGCAGTACTTC.

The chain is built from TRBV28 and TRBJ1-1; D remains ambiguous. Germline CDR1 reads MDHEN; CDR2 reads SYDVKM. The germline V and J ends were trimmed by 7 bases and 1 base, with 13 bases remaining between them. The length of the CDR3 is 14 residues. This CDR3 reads CASNPQSPNTEAFF. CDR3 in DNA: TGTGCCAGCAACCCACAATCGCCGAACACTGAAGCTTTCTTT.

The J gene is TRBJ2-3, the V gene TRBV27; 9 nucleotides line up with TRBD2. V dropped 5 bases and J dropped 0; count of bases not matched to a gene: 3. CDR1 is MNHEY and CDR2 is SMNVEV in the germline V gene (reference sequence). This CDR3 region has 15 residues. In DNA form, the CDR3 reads TGTGCCAGCAGTCTGCTAGCGGGGAGCACAGATACGCAGTATTTT. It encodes CASSLLAGSTDTQYF.

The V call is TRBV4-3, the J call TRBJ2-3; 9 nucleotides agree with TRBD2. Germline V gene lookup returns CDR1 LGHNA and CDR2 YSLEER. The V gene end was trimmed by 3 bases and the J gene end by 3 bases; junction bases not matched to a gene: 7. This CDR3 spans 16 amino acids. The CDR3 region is CASSQTRTSETDTQYF. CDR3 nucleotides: TGCGCCAGCAGCCAGACCCGGACTAGCGAAACAGATACGCAGTATTTT.